Shown below are 19 T cell receptor beta chains from a single sample sequenced in a study of blood T cell repertoires in COVID-19. TCRdb's copy holds only in-frame clones and misses some; the assay was immunoSEQ multiplex PCR. Of under 200,000 clones in the sample, around 83% are singletons; the top ten hold over 1.5%. Sequencing was carried out using peripheral blood. These receptors all come from a human donor in a cohort sampled during active COVID-19.

The chain joins TRBV12-2 to TRBJ2-7; TRBD2, the table's D call, lacks a check against the DNA. TRBV12-2 is reported as a pseudogene. This CDR3 comprises 18 residues. CDR3 DNA sequence: TGTGCAAGTCGCTTAGCTCCCTCCCTAGGAATGAGCTCCTACGAGCAGTACTTC. The encoded protein is CASRLAPSLGMSSYEQYF.

The J gene is TRBJ2-7, the V gene TRBV9, with a possible D match to TRBD2 (5 bases). V was trimmed by 0 bases and J by 7 bases, leaving 20 bases between them. The length of the CDR3 is 16 residues. Germline CDR1 SGDLS, CDR2 YYNGEE. CDR3 in DNA: TGTGCCAGCAGCGTAGTCAGTGGGAGCGCGGTTTGGGAGCAGTACTTC. This encodes CASSVVSGSAVWEQYF.

V and J are TRBV6-1 and TRBJ1-5; the D is unclear. CDR1 is MNHNS and CDR2 is SASEGT in the germline V gene. CDR3 length: 13 amino acids. Deletions cut 0 bases from V and 7 bases from J, with 7 bases between. CDR3 in amino acids: CASSEARVQPQHF. The CDR3 region has the DNA TGTGCCAGCAGTGAAGCAAGAGTACAGCCCCAGCATTTT.

V usage is TRBV6-5 and J usage is TRBJ1-5; no clear D gene. V was trimmed by 0 bases and J by 6 bases, leaving 9 bases between them. The CDR3 has 14 amino acids. Germline assignment: CDR1 MNHEY and CDR2 SVGAGI. CDR3: CASSYSGQVQPQHF. The CDR3 DNA reads as TGTGCCAGCAGTTACTCGGGTCAGGTTCAGCCCCAGCATTTT.

The genes are TRBV7-2 and TRBJ2-1, with 13 nucleotides matching TRBD2. CDR3 size: 15 residues. Germline loops: CDR1 SGHTA, CDR2 FQGNSA. With 5 bases clipped from V and 9 bases from J, the junction kept 7 bases outside the gene matches. In nucleotides, the CDR3 is TGTGCCAGCAGCGTACTAGCGGGAGGGCTCGGTGAGCAGTTCTTC. Its protein product is CASSVLAGGLGEQFF.

The chain employs TRBV3-1 (or the pseudogene TRBV3-2) and TRBJ2-2; D is undetermined. Deletions cut 4 bases from V and 5 bases from J, with 8 bases between. The CDR3 spans 13 residues. Per the germline V gene, CDR1 is LGHDT and CDR2 is YNNKEL (reference sequence). This CDR3 reads CASSPGLTGELFF. For the CDR3, the DNA is TGTGCCAGCAGCCCAGGCCTAACCGGGGAGCTGTTTTTT.

The V call is TRBV7-2, the J call TRBJ2-3; weak D call: TRBD2 (5 bases). Germline CDR1 is SGHTA and CDR2 is FQGNSA. The V gene lost 1 base and the J gene lost 0 bases, with 17 bases spanning the gap. There are 18 residues in the CDR3. The CDR3 region is CASSLDVGGGLSTDTQYF. CDR3 nucleotide sequence: TGTGCCAGCAGCTTAGATGTCGGAGGCGGCCTCAGCACAGATACGCAGTATTTT.

The chain carries TRBV5-5 and TRBJ1-1; maybe TRBD1 (5 bases). CDR3 length: 14 residues. Germline V gene sequence: CDR1 SGHKS, CDR2 YYEKEE (reference sequence). Trimming took off 6 bases at V and 5 bases at J, with 17 bases between the two ends. This CDR3 is CASNELMGRTEAFF. The CDR3 bases are TGTGCCAGCAACGAACTGATGGGGCGGACTGAAGCTTTCTTT.

The chain couples TRBV2 to TRBJ1-5; tentative D call: TRBD1 (5 bases). CDR3 size: 15 residues. Trimming took 7 bases from V and 4 from J, leaving 17 bases between them. The germline V gene has CDR1 SNHLY and CDR2 FYNNEI. The CDR3 loop is CASTGGQGINQPQHF. The CDR3 DNA is TGTGCCAGCACCGGCGGTCAGGGAATAAATCAGCCCCAGCATTTT.

The V and J genes are TRBV2 and TRBJ2-3; 10 bases align to TRBD2. The V gene end was trimmed by 5 bases and the J gene end by 2 bases; junction bases not matched to a gene: 7. CDR1 and CDR2 from the germline V gene are SNHLY and FYNNEI. The CDR3 covers 16 residues. Here the CDR3 reads CASSFSGGPYTDTQYF. CDR3 bases: TGTGCCAGCAGTTTTAGCGGGGGGCCCTACACAGATACGCAGTATTTT.

The chain carries TRBV6-5 and TRBJ2-3; TRBD1 might be the D (6 bases). Looked up from germline, CDR1 is MNHEY and CDR2 is SVGAGI. Between the trimmed V and J ends, which lost 0 bases and 5 bases, there was a span of 15 bases. CDR3 length: 16 amino acids. The chain's CDR3 is CASSYSARGVGDTQYF. In nucleotides, the CDR3 is TGTGCCAGCAGTTACTCGGCCAGGGGAGTTGGAGATACGCAGTATTTT.

In this sample, this clone turned up once. The rearrangement uses TRBV7-3 and TRBJ2-3; 10 nucleotides align to TRBD1. This CDR3 has 14 residues. J gave up 3 bases and V 7 bases, and 4 bases lay outside the gene matches. In germline, CDR1 is SGHTA, CDR2 FQGTGA. The CDR3 is CASTVGQGTDTQYF. For the CDR3, the DNA is TGTGCCAGCACGGTGGGACAGGGGACAGATACGCAGTATTTT.

This sequence joins TRBV3-1 (or the pseudogene TRBV3-2) and TRBJ1-6; 9 nucleotides agree with TRBD1. With V trimmed by 0 bases and J by 8 bases, 2 bases remained unmatched. This CDR3 has 15 residues. Germline-derived CDR1 and CDR2 are LGHDT and YNNKEL (reference sequence). Here the CDR3 DNA reads TGTGCCAGCAGCCAAGAGGGACAGGGCGATTCACCCCTCCACTTT. This codes for CASSQEGQGDSPLHF.

This rearrangement joins TRBV10-3 to TRBJ1-1; D is uncertain. Germline CDR1 and CDR2: ENHRY and SYGVKD. CDR3 size: 14 residues. Between the trimmed V and J ends, which lost 4 bases and 1 base, there was a span of 10 bases. CDR3 protein: CAISGGQPNTEAFF. The CDR3 nucleotides read TGTGCCATCAGTGGTGGGCAACCGAACACTGAAGCTTTCTTT.

The V call is TRBV6-2 or TRBV6-3, the J call TRBJ1-5; possibly TRBD1 for D (6 bases). Trimming stripped 0 bases from V and 0 bases from J, with 9 bases between. From germline, CDR1 is MNHEY and CDR2 SVGEGT. The CDR3 covers 16 residues. This CDR3 reads CASSYSRGYSNQPQHF. The DNA of the CDR3 is TGTGCCAGCAGTTACTCGAGGGGGTATAGCAATCAGCCCCAGCATTTT.

This chain links TRBV4-2 with TRBJ2-1, with a possible D match to TRBD2 (6 bases). V was clipped by 3 bases and J by 8 bases, with 20 bases between them. Germline-derived CDR1 and CDR2 are LGHNA and YNFKEQ. The CDR3 totals 16 residues. In DNA form, the CDR3 reads TGTGCCAGCAGCCAGGCAAGACTAGTTCGATTGGATGAGCAGTTCTTC. It encodes CASSQARLVRLDEQFF.

The V call is TRBV28, the J call TRBJ2-7; 11 bases fit TRBD2. The length of the CDR3 is 17 residues. Unmatched junction bases numbered 6, after V lost 2 bases and J lost 0 bases. The V gene's germline CDR1 is MDHEN and CDR2 SYDVKM. The CDR3 bases are TGTGCCAGCAGTTTACTCTCTAGCGGGAGGTTCTCCTACGAGCAGTACTTC. Protein: CASSLLSSGRFSYEQYF.

This clone appeared a single time. The chain recombines TRBV11-2 with TRBJ1-1; 7 nucleotides align to TRBD1. The V gene's germline CDR1 is SGHAT and CDR2 FQNNGV. This CDR3 comprises 16 residues. V trimming: 6 bases; J trimming: 0 bases; junction bases outside the gene matches: 10. The CDR3 is CASSHLWTGLNTEAFF. The CDR3 DNA reads as TGTGCCAGCAGTCACCTCTGGACAGGATTGAACACTGAAGCTTTCTTT.

Points on this clone: No DNA is shown, since the ends of the CDR3 on it are uncertain; the CDR3 is the one TCRdb lists. The chain is built from TRBV7-2 and TRBJ2-1; the table's D call of TRBD1 was not tested on the DNA. The CDR3 region is 15 residues in length, termini included. Germline assignment: CDR1 SGHTA and CDR2 FQGNSA. CDR3 sequence: CASSLVGTGNSWEFF.